Listed below are T cell receptor beta chains from one sample, sequenced in a study of response to subunit inactivated influenza vaccine. Each CDR3 protein is one row after TCRdb ran MiXCR on the RT-PCR reads. The profile shows hundreds of thousands of distinct CDR3 sequences, 20% to 25% of them singletons. Source: PBMCs from blood, taken less than 22 months after vaccination. The receptors were gathered from a man between 45 and 75 years old who received an inactivated influenza vaccine. The CDR3 runs from the conserved cysteine through the conserved F or W. A D gene is named only where the DNA matches it firmly. Rows give clone size only sometimes, using once, few, many, or a class for an expanded clone.

j_gene: TRBJ1-2
abundance: few
v_gene: TRBV5-1
d_gene: -
CDR3aa: CASSLAPQNYGYTF
CDR3nt: TGCGCCAGCAGCTTGGCCCCACAGAACTATGGCTACACCTTC

j_gene: TRBJ1-2
abundance: -
v_gene: TRBV6-5
d_gene: TRBD1
CDR3aa: CASSHRGPPYGYTF
CDR3nt: TGTGCCAGCAGTCACAGGGGCCCCCCCTATGGCTACACCTTC

j_gene: TRBJ2-3
abundance: once
v_gene: TRBV15
d_gene: TRBD2
CDR3aa: CATSRRAGGSTDTQYF
CDR3nt: TGTGCCACCAGCAGACGAGCGGGGGGAAGCACAGATACGCAATATTTT

j_gene: TRBJ1-4
abundance: few
v_gene: TRBV12-3/TRBV12-4
d_gene: TRBD1
CDR3aa: CASSTGQGSEKLFF
CDR3nt: TGTGCCAGCAGCACTGGACAGGGGTCTGAAAAACTGTTTTTT

j_gene: TRBJ1-5
abundance: -
v_gene: TRBV12-3/TRBV12-4
d_gene: -
CDR3aa: CASRKGRSNQPQHF
CDR3nt: TGTGCCAGCAGGAAGGGGAGAAGCAATCAGCCCCAGCATTTT

j_gene: TRBJ2-2
abundance: few
v_gene: TRBV5-1
d_gene: TRBD1
CDR3aa: CASSFGTGQNTGELFF
CDR3nt: TGCGCCAGCAGCTTCGGGACAGGGCAAAACACCGGGGAGCTGTTTTTT

j_gene: TRBJ2-5
abundance: -
v_gene: TRBV12-3/TRBV12-4
d_gene: TRBD2
CDR3aa: CASSSSGRLGSQYF
CDR3nt: TGTGCCAGCAGTTCTAGCGGGAGGTTGGGGTCCCAGTACTTC

j_gene: TRBJ1-5
abundance: many
v_gene: TRBV27
d_gene: TRBD1
CDR3aa: CASSFLGQGHQPQHF
CDR3nt: TGTGCCAGCAGTTTTTTGGGACAGGGGCATCAGCCCCAGCATTTT

j_gene: TRBJ1-1
abundance: many
v_gene: TRBV4-3
d_gene: -
CDR3aa: CASSQEGGANSEAFF
CDR3nt: TGCGCCAGCAGCCAAGAGGGTGGGGCCAATAGTGAAGCTTTCTTT

j_gene: TRBJ2-3
abundance: -
v_gene: TRBV20-1
d_gene: -
CDR3aa: CSAGGASLTDTQYF
CDR3nt: TGCAGTGCCGGAGGGGCTAGCCTCACAGATACGCAGTATTTT

j_gene: TRBJ1-1
abundance: -
v_gene: TRBV20-1
d_gene: TRBD1
CDR3aa: CSATHGQGAAFF
CDR3nt: TGCAGTGCTACTCACGGACAGGGGGCGGCTTTCTTT

j_gene: TRBJ2-1
abundance: -
v_gene: TRBV15
d_gene: -
CDR3aa: CATSRTPSYNEQFF
CDR3nt: TGTGCCACCAGCAGGACACCTTCCTACAATGAGCAGTTCTTC

j_gene: TRBJ2-3
abundance: -
v_gene: TRBV7-8
d_gene: TRBD2
CDR3aa: CASSFLAGGSSDTQYF
CDR3nt: TGTGCCAGCAGCTTCTTAGCGGGAGGGTCGTCAGATACGCAGTATTTT

j_gene: TRBJ2-3
abundance: few
v_gene: TRBV3-1
d_gene: -
CDR3aa: CASSQDLAGGGTQYF
CDR3nt: TGTGCCAGCAGCCAAGATCTTGCTGGCGGAGGTACGCAGTATTTT

j_gene: TRBJ1-1
abundance: few
v_gene: TRBV18
d_gene: TRBD1
CDR3aa: CASSPPMYAGTGLNTEAFF
CDR3nt: TGTGCCAGCTCACCTCCTATGTATGCCGGGACAGGGCTAAACACTGAAGCTTTCTTT

j_gene: TRBJ1-1
abundance: -
v_gene: TRBV12-3/TRBV12-4
d_gene: -
CDR3aa: CASSFWNRQAFF
CDR3nt: TGTGCCAGCAGTTTTTGGAACAGACAAGCTTTCTTT

j_gene: TRBJ2-5
abundance: -
v_gene: TRBV6-5
d_gene: TRBD1
CDR3aa: CASSYNRGRQETQYF
CDR3nt: TGTGCCAGCAGTTATAACAGGGGAAGACAAGAGACCCAGTACTTC

j_gene: TRBJ1-6
abundance: few
v_gene: TRBV25-1
d_gene: TRBD1
CDR3aa: CASSESAGTGTSPLHF
CDR3nt: TGTGCCAGCAGTGAATCGGCCGGGACAGGGACATCACCCCTCCACTTT

j_gene: TRBJ2-7
abundance: once
v_gene: TRBV3-1
d_gene: -
CDR3aa: CASSQVGSGSYEQYF
CDR3nt: TGTGCCAGCAGCCAAGTGGGGAGTGGTTCCTACGAGCAGTACTTC

j_gene: TRBJ2-2
abundance: -
v_gene: TRBV28
d_gene: -
CDR3aa: CASGRTANTGELFF
CDR3nt: TGTGCCAGCGGACGGACAGCGAACACCGGGGAGCTGTTTTTT

j_gene: TRBJ2-2
abundance: few
v_gene: TRBV20-1
d_gene: -
CDR3aa: CSMTRTGNTGELFF
CDR3nt: TGCAGCATGACCCGGACTGGGAACACCGGGGAGCTGTTTTTT

j_gene: TRBJ2-1
abundance: -
v_gene: TRBV7-2
d_gene: TRBD2
CDR3aa: CASSYERENEQFF
CDR3nt: TGTGCCAGCAGCTATGAGCGGGAGAATGAGCAGTTCTTC

j_gene: TRBJ1-2
abundance: -
v_gene: TRBV11-2
d_gene: -
CDR3aa: CASSVGPDANYGYTF
CDR3nt: TGTGCCAGCAGCGTTGGCCCGGACGCTAACTATGGCTACACCTTC

j_gene: TRBJ2-7
abundance: -
v_gene: TRBV3-1
d_gene: -
CDR3aa: CASSQDLARTSYEQYF
CDR3nt: TGTGCCAGCAGCCAAGATCTCGCCAGGACTTCCTACGAGCAGTACTTC

j_gene: TRBJ1-5
abundance: few
v_gene: TRBV5-6
d_gene: -
CDR3aa: CASSFRGPNQPQHF
CDR3nt: TGTGCCAGCAGTTTCAGGGGTCCCAATCAGCCCCAGCATTTT

j_gene: TRBJ2-3
abundance: -
v_gene: TRBV9
d_gene: TRBD2
CDR3aa: CASSPAGGLGNTQYF
CDR3nt: TGTGCCAGCAGCCCAGCGGGGGGGCTAGGGAATACGCAGTATTTT

j_gene: TRBJ1-1
abundance: -
v_gene: TRBV5-4
d_gene: -
CDR3aa: CASRSSGWDTEAFF
CDR3nt: TGTGCCAGCAGGTCATCCGGGTGGGACACTGAAGCTTTCTTT

j_gene: TRBJ2-2
abundance: -
v_gene: TRBV5-1
d_gene: TRBD1
CDR3aa: CASKETGDTGELFF
CDR3nt: TGCGCCAGCAAGGAGACAGGGGACACCGGGGAGCTGTTTTTT

j_gene: TRBJ2-7
abundance: -
v_gene: TRBV7-2
d_gene: TRBD2
CDR3aa: CASEAVAGSYEQYF
CDR3nt: TGTGCCAGCGAGGCCGTAGCGGGATCTTACGAGCAGTACTTC

j_gene: TRBJ2-7
abundance: -
v_gene: TRBV15
d_gene: -
CDR3aa: CATSMGHPYEQYF
CDR3nt: TGTGCCACCAGCATGGGTCATCCCTACGAGCAGTACTTC

j_gene: TRBJ1-6
abundance: -
v_gene: TRBV20-1
d_gene: -
CDR3aa: CSARDRKVNSPLHF
CDR3nt: TGCAGTGCTAGAGATAGGAAAGTTAATTCACCCCTCCACTTT

j_gene: TRBJ1-5
abundance: many
v_gene: TRBV6-2/TRBV6-3
d_gene: -
CDR3aa: CASSPRRGPQHF
CDR3nt: TGTGCCAGCAGCCCACGACGGGGGCCCCAGCATTTT

j_gene: TRBJ2-1
abundance: -
v_gene: TRBV28
d_gene: TRBD2
CDR3aa: CASSPRGTRDNEQFF
CDR3nt: TGTGCCAGCAGTCCGCGGGGGACCAGGGACAATGAGCAGTTCTTC

j_gene: TRBJ1-5
abundance: -
v_gene: TRBV12-3/TRBV12-4
d_gene: -
CDR3aa: CASSTGPGGNQPQHF
CDR3nt: TGTGCCAGCAGCACAGGGCCCGGGGGCAATCAGCCCCAGCATTTT

j_gene: TRBJ2-1
abundance: -
v_gene: TRBV3-1
d_gene: -
CDR3aa: CASSPSTGNEQFF
CDR3nt: TGTGCCAGCAGCCCATCGACGGGGAATGAGCAGTTCTTC

j_gene: TRBJ2-3
abundance: few
v_gene: TRBV3-1
d_gene: TRBD2
CDR3aa: CASRSLAGPDTQYF
CDR3nt: TGTGCCAGCCGTTCACTAGCGGGACCAGATACGCAGTATTTT

j_gene: TRBJ1-2
abundance: -
v_gene: TRBV6-1
d_gene: TRBD1
CDR3aa: CASSRGQGAYGYTF
CDR3nt: TGTGCCAGCAGTCGGGGACAGGGAGCCTATGGCTACACCTTC

j_gene: TRBJ2-5
abundance: -
v_gene: TRBV9
d_gene: -
CDR3aa: CASSVRGAGETQYF
CDR3nt: TGTGCCAGCAGCGTTCGGGGGGCCGGGGAGACCCAGTACTTC

j_gene: TRBJ1-1
abundance: many
v_gene: TRBV6-5
d_gene: -
CDR3aa: CASSYGALPTEAFF
CDR3nt: TGTGCCAGCAGTTATGGGGCTTTGCCCACTGAAGCTTTCTTT

j_gene: TRBJ2-5
abundance: -
v_gene: TRBV12-3/TRBV12-4
d_gene: -
CDR3aa: CASSLSAVEETQYF
CDR3nt: TGTGCCAGCAGTTTATCAGCGGTGGAAGAGACCCAGTACTTC

j_gene: TRBJ1-4
abundance: few
v_gene: TRBV29-1
d_gene: TRBD1
CDR3aa: CSVGGQGGEKLFF
CDR3nt: TGCAGCGTTGGGGGACAGGGCGGTGAAAAACTGTTTTTT

j_gene: TRBJ1-5
abundance: few
v_gene: TRBV5-6
d_gene: -
CDR3aa: CASSLGVSNQPQHF
CDR3nt: TGTGCCAGCAGCTTGGGAGTTAGCAATCAGCCCCAGCATTTT

j_gene: TRBJ2-3
abundance: -
v_gene: TRBV7-2
d_gene: -
CDR3aa: CASSVDSSMGTDTQYF
CDR3nt: TGTGCCAGCAGCGTGGACAGTTCGATGGGCACAGATACGCAGTATTTT

j_gene: TRBJ1-1
abundance: -
v_gene: TRBV7-9
d_gene: -
CDR3aa: CASSLSSAGVAEAFF
CDR3nt: TGTGCCAGCAGCTTAAGTTCGGCCGGTGTCGCTGAAGCTTTCTTT

j_gene: TRBJ1-5
abundance: -
v_gene: TRBV20-1
d_gene: -
CDR3aa: CSAKDRHSNQPQHF
CDR3nt: TGCAGTGCAAAGGACAGACATAGCAATCAGCCCCAGCATTTT

j_gene: TRBJ1-4
abundance: -
v_gene: TRBV3-1
d_gene: -
CDR3aa: CASSQASVGAKKLFF
CDR3nt: TGTGCCAGCAGCCAAGCCTCGGTGGGTGCGAAGAAACTGTTTTTT

j_gene: TRBJ1-1
abundance: -
v_gene: TRBV5-1
d_gene: -
CDR3aa: CASSLALPPNTEAFF
CDR3nt: TGCGCCAGCAGCTTGGCCCTGCCGCCGAACACTGAAGCTTTCTTT

j_gene: TRBJ2-1
abundance: many
v_gene: TRBV29-1
d_gene: -
CDR3aa: CSVDPTGYNEQFF
CDR3nt: TGCAGCGTTGACCCGACAGGTTACAATGAGCAGTTCTTC

j_gene: TRBJ1-5
abundance: -
v_gene: TRBV7-8
d_gene: TRBD1
CDR3aa: CASSPSDRGLSQPQHF
CDR3nt: TGTGCCAGCAGCCCATCCGACAGGGGGCTTAGTCAGCCCCAGCATTTT

j_gene: TRBJ2-2
abundance: -
v_gene: TRBV2
d_gene: -
CDR3aa: CASGDLTRNTGELFF
CDR3nt: TGTGCCAGCGGGGACCTCACCAGGAACACCGGGGAGCTGTTTTTT

j_gene: TRBJ1-2
abundance: -
v_gene: TRBV4-3
d_gene: TRBD1
CDR3aa: CASSQPGTGYGYTF
CDR3nt: TGCGCCAGCAGCCAACCCGGGACAGGGTATGGCTACACCTTC

j_gene: TRBJ1-4
abundance: -
v_gene: TRBV7-9
d_gene: -
CDR3aa: CASSVIRATNEKLFF
CDR3nt: TGTGCCAGCAGCGTTATCCGTGCAACTAATGAAAAACTGTTTTTT

j_gene: TRBJ1-1
abundance: medium-sized
v_gene: TRBV29-1
d_gene: -
CDR3aa: CSVVPARWNTEAFF
CDR3nt: TGCAGCGTTGTACCGGCCCGGTGGAACACTGAAGCTTTCTTT

j_gene: TRBJ2-5
abundance: few
v_gene: TRBV5-1
d_gene: TRBD2
CDR3aa: CASSVAGGKETQYF
CDR3nt: TGCGCCAGCAGTGTAGCGGGAGGAAAAGAGACCCAGTACTTC

j_gene: TRBJ1-2
abundance: few
v_gene: TRBV12-3/TRBV12-4
d_gene: -
CDR3aa: CASSPFIAGHYGYTF
CDR3nt: TGTGCCAGCAGCCCTTTCATCGCGGGGCACTATGGCTACACCTTC

j_gene: TRBJ1-5
abundance: few
v_gene: TRBV12-3/TRBV12-4
d_gene: -
CDR3aa: CASSLVGVSNQPQHF
CDR3nt: TGTGCCAGCAGTTTGGTGGGGGTTAGCAATCAGCCCCAGCATTTT

j_gene: TRBJ2-2
abundance: -
v_gene: TRBV5-1
d_gene: -
CDR3aa: CASSKHRLSDTGELFF
CDR3nt: TGCGCCAGCAGCAAGCACAGGCTATCGGACACCGGGGAGCTGTTTTTT

j_gene: TRBJ2-2
abundance: few
v_gene: TRBV19
d_gene: TRBD2
CDR3aa: CASSIRLAGGENTGELFF
CDR3nt: TGTGCCAGTAGTATACGGCTAGCGGGAGGAGAGAACACCGGGGAGCTGTTTTTT

j_gene: TRBJ2-7
abundance: many
v_gene: TRBV7-9
d_gene: -
CDR3aa: CASSLEFSEQYF
CDR3nt: TGTGCCAGCAGCTTAGAATTTAGTGAGCAGTACTTC